These 21 T cell receptor beta chains came from one sample sequenced in a study of shared clonotypes between healthy human individuals. The naive CD8 population came from CD45RO-negative cells selected for CCR7, without terminally differentiated effector memory CD45RA+ cells. Method: immunoSEQ multiplex PCR; TCRdb's copy keeps in-frame clones and lacks some. This sample has around 1.9 million clones, with around 93% found just once. The sequencing input was naive CD8+ T cells from PBMCs. These receptors were taken from a man aged 18 to 29 in good health. Some clones in this sample may be carry-over from other donors' samples.

This chain uses TRBV6-5 with TRBJ1-1; a possible D gene is TRBD1 (6 bases). The germline gives CDR1 MNHEY, CDR2 SVGAGI. Deletions cut 4 bases from V and 11 bases from J, with 14 bases between. The CDR3 covers 12 residues. In DNA, the CDR3 is TGTGCCAGCAGTTCGCGAGGGGGGAGGGCTTTCTTT. It is translated as CASSSRGGRAFF.

The V and J genes are TRBV2 and TRBJ1-2; D ambiguous. V dropped 3 bases and J dropped 5 bases, with 10 bases sitting between them. The CDR3 runs to 13 residues. CDR1 SNHLY and CDR2 FYNNEI come from the germline V gene. In nucleotides, the CDR3 is TGTGCCAGCAGTGATAGCGTTCTGTATGGCTACACCTTC. It specifies CASSDSVLYGYTF. Based on the CDR3 plus reference TRBV2 and TRBJ1-2, the full variable domain is EPEVTQTPSHQVTQMGQEVILRCVPISNHLYFYWYRQILGQKVEFLVSFYNNEISEKSEIFDDQFSVERPDGSNFTLKIRSTKLEDSAMYFCASSDSVLYGYTFGSGTRLTVV.

The chain combines TRBV9 with TRBJ2-5; 10 bases are shared with TRBD2. The CDR3 consists of 17 residues. Per the germline V gene, CDR1 is SGDLS and CDR2 is YYNGEE. The ends lost 4 bases at V and 2 bases at J; junction bases unmatched: 11. CDR3 sequence reads: CASSSPRGAGGQETQYF. For the CDR3, the DNA is TGTGCCAGCAGCTCTCCCAGGGGAGCGGGAGGGCAAGAGACCCAGTACTTC.

The genes are TRBV19 and TRBJ2-7, with D unclear. The CDR3 is 13 residues long. Germline V CDR1 and CDR2: LNHDA, SQIVND (reference sequence). The V and J ends lost 2 bases and 6 bases respectively, with 11 bases between them. CDR3 DNA sequence: TGTGCCAGTAGTATAAAAGCCGGGTTCGAGCAGTACTTC. Its translation: CASSIKAGFEQYF.

The chain combines TRBV27 with TRBJ2-4, with D unresolved. This CDR3 has 15 residues. CDR1 and CDR2 from the germline V gene are MNHEY and SMNVEV (reference sequence). V lost 5 bases to trimming and J lost 0 bases, with 11 bases between them. CDR3 region: CASSPRAVAKNIQYF. For the CDR3, the DNA is TGTGCCAGCAGTCCCCGGGCAGTAGCCAAAAACATTCAGTACTTC.

The chain uses TRBV7-9 and TRBJ1-2; D is possibly TRBD1 (6 bases). V lost 5 bases and J 0 bases, leaving 13 bases between the germline ends. Looked up from germline, CDR1 is SEHNR and CDR2 is FQNEAQ (reference sequence). This CDR3 has 15 amino acids. The CDR3 DNA is TGTGCCAGCAGCCACCCCGGGACAACTAACTATGGCTACACCTTC. It is translated as CASSHPGTTNYGYTF.

The chain employs TRBV10-3 and TRBJ2-7, with D perhaps TRBD2 (6 bases). The CDR3 loop spans 16 amino acids. The V gene lost 3 bases and the J gene lost 0 bases, with 15 bases spanning the gap. The germline V gene encodes CDR1 ENHRY and CDR2 SYGVKD. CDR3 loop: CAISDSPGLVSYEQYF. CDR3 DNA sequence: TGTGCCATCAGTGATTCCCCGGGACTGGTCTCCTACGAGCAGTACTTC.

The chain employs TRBV5-8 and TRBJ1-1; a possible D gene is TRBD1 (5 bases). The CDR3 runs to 13 residues. Germline V gene lookup returns CDR1 SGHTS and CDR2 YDEGEE. V lost 2 bases, J lost 6 bases, and 11 bases lay in between. The CDR3 spells CASSFQQAPEAFF. CDR3 DNA sequence: TGTGCCAGCAGCTTTCAACAGGCTCCTGAAGCTTTCTTT.

The V call is TRBV11-2, the J call TRBJ2-7, with D perhaps TRBD2 (6 bases). The V end lost 4 bases, the J end lost 12 bases, and 19 bases lay between the germline ends. This CDR3 comprises 13 residues. Looked up from germline, CDR1 is SGHAT and CDR2 is FQNNGV. The CDR3 reads CASSSRRDLARYF. The CDR3 DNA reads as TGTGCCAGCAGCTCCCGGCGGGATTTGGCACGGTACTTC.

This chain connects TRBV19 to TRBJ1-1; D possibly corresponds to TRBD1 (5 bases). The CDR3 covers 17 residues. Germline lookup yields CDR1 LNHDA and CDR2 SQIVND (reference sequence). Trimming left V 2 bases short and J 4 bases short, with 20 bases between. The CDR3 loop is CASSIFEGPAVGTEAFF. The CDR3 coding sequence is TGTGCCAGTAGTATATTCGAGGGGCCCGCGGTAGGCACTGAAGCTTTCTTT.

V is TRBV14 and J is TRBJ2-7; TRBD1 matches at 7 bases. This CDR3 has 13 residues. V dropped 2 bases and J dropped 6; count of bases not matched to a gene: 4. Germline loops: CDR1 SGHDN, CDR2 FVKESK. The CDR3 DNA reads as TGTGCCAGCAGCCAATTACAGGGGTCCGAGCAGTACTTC. This sequence encodes CASSQLQGSEQYF.

The chain carries TRBV13 and TRBJ2-1, with 15 bases lining up with TRBD2. Germline CDR1 and CDR2: PRHDT and FYEKMQ (reference sequence). CDR3 length equals 15 residues. Germline trimming cut 4 bases from V and 8 bases from J; bases unmatched to any gene: 3. CDR3 protein: CASSYRTSGGDEQFF. The DNA for the CDR3 is TGTGCCAGCAGCTACAGGACTAGCGGGGGGGATGAGCAGTTCTTC.

Of note for this clone: The sample contains more than one DNA sequence encoding this CDR3. The chain is built from TRBV6-1 and TRBJ1-2; D remains ambiguous. Trimming cost V 1 base and J 0 bases, with 3 bases left between them. Germline V gene data show CDR1 as MNHNS and CDR2 as SASEGT. The CDR3 loop spans 13 amino acids. The CDR3 nucleotides read TGTGCCAGCAGTGAAGTTCCTAACTATGGCTACACCTTC. Protein: CASSEVPNYGYTF.

The chain links TRBV27 to TRBJ2-7; TRBD2 matches at 8 bases. CDR1 is MNHEY, CDR2 SMNVEV, per germline (reference sequence). The CDR3 is made up of 12 amino acids. With V trimmed by 5 bases and J by 6 bases, 3 bases remained unmatched. This CDR3 reads CASSPTSAEQYF. CDR3 DNA sequence: TGTGCCAGCAGTCCGACTAGCGCCGAGCAGTACTTC.

The chain recombines TRBV27 with TRBJ2-3; TRBD2 agrees at 7 bases. V lost 4 bases to trimming and J lost 7 bases; unmatched junction nucleotides: 17. The CDR3 contains 17 residues. Germline CDR1 MNHEY, CDR2 SMNVEV (reference sequence). The CDR3 nucleotides are TGTGCCAGCAGTTCGTTGCCGAGCGGGGCTGCGGGATATACGCAGTATTTT. Protein sequence: CASSSLPSGAAGYTQYF.

V gene TRBV28 combines with J gene TRBJ2-7; the D gene is possibly TRBD1 (6 bases). Per the germline V gene, CDR1 is MDHEN and CDR2 is SYDVKM. The CDR3 runs to 14 residues. The V gene lost 5 bases and the J gene lost 0 bases, with 11 bases spanning the gap. The CDR3 spells CASSQGMGSYEQYF. The CDR3 nucleotides read TGTGCCAGCAGTCAGGGGATGGGCTCCTACGAGCAGTACTTC.

This clone was recorded once. This chain links TRBV6-5 with TRBJ2-7, with D perhaps matching TRBD2 (7 bases). Germline V lookup: CDR1 MNHEY, CDR2 SVGAGI. CDR3 length: 15 residues. Trimming stripped 0 bases from V and 6 bases from J, with 15 bases between. CDR3 bases: TGTGCCAGCAGTTACTCCGAGGGGGGGCCCGCCGAGCAGTACTTC. It translates to CASSYSEGGPAEQYF.

This sequence joins TRBV9 and TRBJ2-7, with 9 bases fitting TRBD2. V gave up 0 bases and J gave up 8 bases; unmatched junction bases: 6. The CDR3 is 14 residues long. CDR1 is SGDLS and CDR2 is YYNGEE in the germline V gene. CDR3 in amino acids: CASSVGGRAEQQYF. DNA for the CDR3: TGTGCCAGCAGCGTAGGCGGGAGGGCTGAGCAGCAGTACTTC.

This clone appeared once. The chain recombines TRBV28 with TRBJ2-5; D remains unclear. CDR3 size: 13 residues. Germline values: CDR1 MDHEN, CDR2 SYDVKM. V was cut by 3 bases and J by 3 bases, with 8 bases left in between. The CDR3 reads CASSLYSKETQYF. The CDR3 DNA follows: TGTGCCAGCAGTTTGTACAGTAAAGAGACCCAGTACTTC.

The chain is built from TRBV2 and TRBJ2-7; TRBD2 matches 12 bases. CDR1 is SNHLY, CDR2 FYNNEI, per germline. The CDR3 has 13 amino acids. V dropped 11 bases and J dropped 3; count of bases not matched to a gene: 5. The CDR3 region is CAGRTSGDYEQYF. The CDR3 DNA is TGTGCCGGGCGGACTAGCGGGGACTACGAGCAGTACTTC.

For this clone: The same CDR3 also results from other DNA sequences found in this sample. The chain has TRBV11-2 and TRBJ2-7; 8 bases are shared with TRBD1. Unmatched junction bases numbered 7, after V lost 3 bases and J lost 3 bases. Germline-derived CDR1 and CDR2 are SGHAT and FQNNGV. The CDR3 runs 15 residues. The CDR3 sequence is CASSLGQGANYEQYF. The CDR3 DNA reads as TGTGCCAGCAGCTTGGGGCAGGGGGCGAACTACGAGCAGTACTTC.